A single sample gave rise to the 30 T cell receptor beta chains below, sequenced in a study of beta chain features in type 1 diabetes. Study-wide results and limits: A moderate, significant TCRB CDR3 shortening appeared in type 1 diabetes across four CD4+ subsets.

Every bit of the isolated RNA underwent reverse transcription, so sequencing read expressed TCRB transcripts. Profiling relied on immunoSEQ multiplex PCR, and the TCRdb table lists in-frame clones only, not all of them. The sample lists about 700,000 clones, 10% to 15% occurring once. Which antigens these TCRs recognize remains unknown. Sequencing used naive CD4+ T cells from blood. These receptors were taken from a man between 18 and 29 years old with type 1 diabetes.

The chain combines TRBV10-1 with TRBJ2-3; 9 bases line up with TRBD2. The CDR3 is 16 residues long. Germline V gene lookup returns CDR1 WNHNN and CDR2 SYGVQD (reference sequence). Trimming cost V 6 bases and J 2 bases; bases outside gene matches: 9. As DNA, the CDR3 is TGCGCCAGCAGCTTGGTAGCGGGGGCCCTCACAGATACGCAGTATTTT. This translates into CASSLVAGALTDTQYF.

The chain links TRBV7-9 to TRBJ2-1; possible D gene TRBD1, 5 bases. Trimming shortened V by 2 bases and J by 0 bases, and 11 bases separated the two germline ends. CDR3 size: 16 residues. Per the germline V gene, CDR1 is SEHNR and CDR2 is FQNEAQ (reference sequence). The CDR3 spells CASSLIWGDSYNEQFF. CDR3 nucleotide sequence: TGTGCCAGCAGCTTAATATGGGGCGACTCCTACAATGAGCAGTTCTTC.

The chain uses TRBV6-7 and TRBJ1-5; TRBD1 matches 8 bases. TRBV6-7 is labeled an ORF, and its function is uncertain. This CDR3 region has 14 residues. J gave up 6 bases and V 6 bases, and 7 bases lay outside the gene matches. CDR3 in DNA: TGTGCCAGCAGCCCAGGACAGGGCCTTCAGCCCCAGCATTTT. Protein sequence: CASSPGQGLQPQHF.

This clone was counted ten times or more. This chain links TRBV7-2 with TRBJ2-3; weak D call: TRBD2 (6 bases). The length of the CDR3 is 16 residues. V lost 3 bases and J lost 0, with 13 bases in between. CDR1 and CDR2 (germline): SGHTA, FQGNSA. The CDR3 sequence is CASSLVADASTDTQYF. CDR3 sequence (DNA): TGTGCCAGCAGCTTGGTAGCGGACGCTAGCACAGATACGCAGTATTTT.

The sample holds a few counts of this clone. The chain joins TRBV6-5 to TRBJ2-7; D gene unclear. Germline loops: CDR1 MNHEY, CDR2 SVGAGI. The CDR3 runs to 14 residues. V was cut by 2 bases and J by 0 bases, with 8 bases left in between. The CDR3 sequence is CASSYAESSYEQYF. In nucleotides, the CDR3 is TGTGCCAGCAGTTACGCAGAAAGCTCCTACGAGCAGTACTTC.

The V gene is TRBV29-1, the J gene TRBJ2-3; D gene unclear. The CDR3 runs 13 residues. CDR1 is SQVTM and CDR2 is ANQGSEA in the germline V gene. In DNA form, the CDR3 reads TGCAGTCATAAAGTTGCTAGCACAGATACGCAGTATTTT. This sequence encodes CSHKVASTDTQYF.

The gene calls are TRBV19 and TRBJ1-1; 9 bases align to TRBD1. The CDR3 extends over 15 amino acids. V lost 3 bases and J lost 1; bases outside the gene matches: 3. Looked up from germline, CDR1 is LNHDA and CDR2 is SQIVND (reference sequence). The CDR3 here is CASSISGQGNTEAFF. CDR3 bases: TGTGCCAGTAGTATTTCGGGACAGGGGAACACTGAAGCTTTCTTT.

CDR3 DNA: TGTGCCAGCGCAGTGTTGGGCGTGGAAGCTTTCTTT. This codes for CASAVLGVEAFF. J is TRBJ1-1 and V is TRBV11-3, with D unresolved. The germline V gene has CDR1 SGHNT and CDR2 YENEEA. Trimming took 8 bases from V and 8 from J, leaving 15 bases between them. The CDR3 sequence is 12 residues long.

V and J are TRBV2 and TRBJ2-4; 11 bases map to TRBD2. The V and J ends lost 6 bases and 8 bases, in that order; junction bases with no gene match: 9. The V gene's germline CDR1 is SNHLY and CDR2 FYNNEI. CDR3 length: 15 residues. CDR3 amino acids: CASSGGTSGGDIQYF. The CDR3 DNA follows: TGTGCCAGCAGCGGAGGGACTAGCGGCGGAGACATTCAGTACTTC.

The rearrangement joins TRBV25-1 to TRBJ1-1; the D gene is possibly TRBD1 (5 bases). Germline loops: CDR1 MGHDK, CDR2 SYGVNS. V dropped 7 bases and J dropped 6 bases, with 12 bases sitting between them. The CDR3 has 12 residues. DNA for the CDR3: TGTGCCAGCAAGCTCGACAGCGCTGAAGCTTTCTTT. It is translated as CASKLDSAEAFF.

This clone was picked up a small number of times. CDR3 protein: CASSLGSNDEQYF. The CDR3 region has the DNA TGTGCCAGCAGCCTCGGATCAAATGATGAGCAGTACTTC. The rearrangement links TRBV14 to TRBJ2-7; no clear D. This CDR3 spans 13 amino acids. Looked up from germline, CDR1 is SGHDN and CDR2 is FVKESK. Trimming left V 4 bases short and J 7 bases short, with 14 bases between.

This clone was seen a few times. For the CDR3, the DNA is TGTGCCAGCAGTTACGTGGGGGCCAACGTCCTGACTTTC. It specifies CASSYVGANVLTF. The chain recombines TRBV6-5 with TRBJ2-6; D unclear. Germline loops: CDR1 MNHEY, CDR2 SVGAGI. CDR3 length: 13 residues. V lost 2 bases and J 4 bases, leaving 3 bases between the germline ends.

This sequence joins TRBV18 and TRBJ1-1; tentatively, D is TRBD1 (5 bases). Germline CDR1 KGHSH, CDR2 LQKENI. The CDR3 runs to 15 residues. Trimming shortened V by 6 bases and J by 1 base, and 15 bases separated the two germline ends. The CDR3 DNA reads as TGTGCCAGCTCGCCCCAGGGAGGGCCGAACACTGAAGCTTTCTTT. Its translation is CASSPQGGPNTEAFF.

This clone appeared a few times. The rearrangement joins TRBV28 to TRBJ2-1, with 7 bases identical to TRBD1. Germline-derived CDR1 and CDR2 are MDHEN and SYDVKM. V lost 8 bases and J lost 7; bases outside the gene matches: 8. The CDR3 covers 13 residues. The CDR3 DNA sequence: TGTGCCAGCGCGGAAGGGGGCCTGAATGAGCAGTTCTTC. It is translated as CASAEGGLNEQFF. Drawing the rest from reference TRBV28 and TRBJ2-1, the complete variable domain is DVKVTQSSRYLVKRTGEKVFLECVQDMDHENMFWYRQDPGLGLRLIYFSYDVKMKEKGDIPEGYSVSREKKERFSLILESASTNQTSMYLCASAEGGLNEQFFGPGTRLTVL.

The sample holds a few counts of this clone. The gene calls are TRBV29-1 and TRBJ2-4; possible D gene TRBD1, 6 bases. The CDR3 loop spans 13 amino acids. V was trimmed by 4 bases and J by 9 bases, leaving 16 bases between them. The germline CDR1 and CDR2 sequences are SQVTM and ANQGSEA. The CDR3 sequence: CSVGDRSKGIQYF. The DNA of the CDR3 is TGCAGCGTTGGCGACAGGAGCAAGGGCATTCAGTACTTC.

This clone showed up just a few times. The germline gene is not matched at one end of the junction; a read error may be the cause. CDR3 bases: TGTGCCAGCAGCTTATATGCCGGTGAGCTGTTTTTT. Its protein product is CASSLYAGELFF. The rearrangement links TRBV7-2 to TRBJ2-2, with no clear D. CDR1 is SGHTA, CDR2 FQGNSA, per germline. The length of the CDR3 is 12 residues.

The chain links TRBV14 to TRBJ1-1; a weak D match, TRBD1 (5 bases). The germline V gene has CDR1 SGHDN and CDR2 FVKESK. The CDR3 contains 14 residues. The V and J ends lost 3 bases and 4 bases respectively, with 12 bases between them. CDR3 coding DNA: TGTGCCAGCAGCCACCGTCAGGGAGGCACTGAAGCTTTCTTT. Its translation: CASSHRQGGTEAFF.

V is TRBV5-4 and J is TRBJ2-5, with 14 nucleotides matching TRBD2. This CDR3 contains 16 residues. CDR1 and CDR2 from the germline V gene are SGHNT and YYREEE (reference sequence). J gave up 7 bases and V 4 bases, and 9 bases lay outside the gene matches. The CDR3 reads CASSPGTSGGPVTQYF. DNA for the CDR3: TGTGCCAGCAGCCCAGGGACTAGCGGGGGACCGGTGACCCAGTACTTC.

In its sample, this clone was seen a few times. The chain recombines TRBV7-9 with TRBJ1-2; D remains ambiguous. Germline V gene data show CDR1 as SEHNR and CDR2 as FQNEAQ (reference sequence). This CDR3 comprises 13 residues. V lost 7 bases and J 5 bases, leaving 14 bases between the germline ends. The CDR3: CASKTGLEYGYTF. In DNA, the CDR3 is TGTGCCAGCAAAACGGGCCTTGAGTATGGCTACACCTTC. Filled out from reference TRBV7-9 and TRBJ1-2, the complete variable domain reads DTGVSQNPRHKITKRGQNVTFRCDPISEHNRLYWYRQTLGQGPEFLTYFQNEAQLEKSRLLSDRFSAERPKGSFSTLEIQRTEQGDSAMYLCASKTGLEYGYTFGSGTRLTVV.

The CDR3 sequence is CASSYSSGIETQYF. CDR3 nucleotides: TGTGCCAGCAGTTACTCGTCAGGGATCGAGACCCAGTACTTC. The chain couples TRBV6-6 to TRBJ2-5; possibly TRBD1 for D (5 bases). CDR1 is MNHNY and CDR2 is SVGAGI in the germline V gene (reference sequence). V shed 0 bases and J shed 5 bases, with 10 bases lying between them. The CDR3 runs 14 residues.

This clone was seen a handful of times. The gene calls are TRBV30 and TRBJ1-1; D unclear. Trimming took off 1 base at V and 10 bases at J, with 10 bases between the two ends. Germline CDR1 and CDR2: GTSNPN and SVGIG (reference sequence). There are 11 residues in the CDR3. The CDR3 DNA is TGTGCCTGGAGTGAAGGGTCTAGAGCTTTCTTT. Translating it yields CAWSEGSRAFF.

In its sample, this clone was seen a few times. This chain joins TRBV6-1 and TRBJ2-5, with TRBD1 as a possible D gene (5 bases). There are 13 residues in the CDR3. V lost 3 bases to trimming and J lost 6 bases, with 11 bases between them. Germline CDR1 reads MNHNS; CDR2 reads SASEGT. CDR3 in DNA: TGTGCCAGCAGTGACGGCCTGGGGCAGACCCAGTACTTC. This gives the protein CASSDGLGQTQYF.

In its sample, this clone was seen a few times. This sequence joins TRBV7-2 and TRBJ1-1; a possible D gene is TRBD1 (6 bases). The CDR3 has 14 amino acids. The ends were cut back, 4 bases at V and 3 bases at J, with 12 bases in the middle. Germline loops: CDR1 SGHTA, CDR2 FQGNSA. This CDR3 is CASSYQTGYTEAFF. In DNA, the CDR3 is TGTGCCAGCAGCTACCAAACAGGGTACACTGAAGCTTTCTTT.

On this clone itself: The junction and the germline gene differ at one end; a read error may be behind it. The identical CDR3 is also encoded by other nucleotide sequences in the sample. The J gene is TRBJ1-2, the V gene TRBV30, with 7 bases identical to TRBD1. The CDR3 totals 13 residues. Germline-derived CDR1 and CDR2 are GTSNPN and SVGIG (reference sequence). CDR3 region: CAWSTGEGYGYTF. CDR3 nucleotides: TGTGCCTGGAGTACAGGGGAGGGCTATGGTTACACCTTC.

This clone has more than one count but fewer than ten. V gene TRBV5-1 combines with J gene TRBJ2-3; 10 bases match TRBD1. Germline loops: CDR1 SGHRS, CDR2 YFSETQ. V lost 0 bases to trimming and J lost 6 bases; unmatched junction nucleotides: 1. The CDR3 runs 14 residues. In DNA form, the CDR3 reads TGCGCCAGCAGCTTGGCGGACAGGGGGGATACGCAGTATTTT. Encoded protein: CASSLADRGDTQYF.

This rearrangement joins TRBV5-1 to TRBJ2-1, with D perhaps TRBD2 (5 bases). The CDR3 contains 14 residues. CDR1 is SGHRS, CDR2 YFSETQ, per germline. With 7 bases removed from V and 4 bases from J, the gap between germline ends came to 15 bases. The CDR3 reads CASSGIPMYNEQFF. The CDR3 coding sequence is TGCGCCAGCTCCGGGATCCCGATGTACAATGAGCAGTTCTTC.

This sequence joins TRBV5-1 and TRBJ2-1, with 7 positions matching TRBD1. The germline CDR1 and CDR2 sequences are SGHRS and YFSETQ. Unmatched junction bases numbered 3, after V lost 0 bases and J lost 0 bases. The CDR3 is 16 amino acids. This chain's CDR3 is CASSLAGTDSYNEQFF. The CDR3 nucleotides read TGCGCCAGCAGCTTGGCGGGGACAGACTCCTACAATGAGCAGTTCTTC.

Here the CDR3 DNA reads TGTGCCACCCAATTATGGCAGCGCACAGATACGCAGTATTTT. Translated, it gives CATQLWQRTDTQYF. The chain recombines TRBV2 with TRBJ2-3; D remains ambiguous. The CDR3 totals 14 residues. V was pared by 10 bases and J by 1 base, with 15 bases between. The germline V gene encodes CDR1 SNHLY and CDR2 FYNNEI.

Of note for this clone: The sample carries other DNA sequences with the same CDR3. The V call is TRBV5-1, the J call TRBJ1-1; TRBD1 might be the D (5 bases). CDR3 length equals 13 residues. V lost 1 base and J lost 3, with 7 bases in between. Germline CDR1 is SGHRS and CDR2 is YFSETQ. In nucleotides, the CDR3 is TGCGCCAGCAGCTTGAGGGGCGACACTGAAGCTTTCTTT. Residues: CASSLRGDTEAFF.

The V call is TRBV5-1, the J call TRBJ1-1, with D maybe TRBD1 (5 bases). V lost 4 bases, J lost 5 bases, and 12 bases lay in between. CDR3 length equals 13 residues. Looked up from germline, CDR1 is SGHRS and CDR2 is YFSETQ. The CDR3 loop reads CASSRTQGTEAFF. CDR3 sequence (DNA): TGCGCCAGCAGCCGAACCCAGGGTACTGAAGCTTTCTTT.